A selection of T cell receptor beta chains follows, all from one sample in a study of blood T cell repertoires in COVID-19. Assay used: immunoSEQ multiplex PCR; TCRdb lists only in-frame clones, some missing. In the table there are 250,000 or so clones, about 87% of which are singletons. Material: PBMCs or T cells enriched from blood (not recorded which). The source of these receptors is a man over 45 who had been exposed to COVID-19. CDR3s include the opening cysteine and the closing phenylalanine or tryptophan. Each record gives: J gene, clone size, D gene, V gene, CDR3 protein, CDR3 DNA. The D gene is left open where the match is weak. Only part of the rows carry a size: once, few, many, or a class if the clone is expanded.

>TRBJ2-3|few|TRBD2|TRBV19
CASSMRREVRTDTQYF
TGTGCCAGTAGTATGCGGCGGGAGGTGAGGACAGATACGCAGTATTTT
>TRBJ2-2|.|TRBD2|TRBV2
CAIGAGLTNTGELFF
TGTGCCATCGGAGCGGGACTCACGAACACCGGGGAGCTGTTTTTT
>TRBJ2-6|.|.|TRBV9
CASSVGDNSGANVLTF
TGTGCCAGCAGCGTAGGAGACAACTCTGGGGCCAACGTCCTGACTTTC
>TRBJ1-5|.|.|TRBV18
CASSLGTNQPQHF
TGTGCCAGCTCATTGGGCACCAATCAGCCCCAGCATTTT
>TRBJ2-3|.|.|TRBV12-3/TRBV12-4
CASSAPVDTQYF
TGTGCCAGCAGTGCCCCAGTAGATACGCAGTATTTT
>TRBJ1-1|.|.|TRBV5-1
CASSLVPGSAEAFF
TGCGCCAGCAGCTTGGTCCCGGGTTCAGCTGAAGCTTTCTTT
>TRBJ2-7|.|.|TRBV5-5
CASSLVQGNEQYF
TGTGCCAGCAGCTTGGTACAGGGTAACGAGCAGTACTTC
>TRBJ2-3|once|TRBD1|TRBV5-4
CAVTWPGGTQYF
TGTGCCGTCACCTGGCCAGGGGGTACGCAGTATTTT
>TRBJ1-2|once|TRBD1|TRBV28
CASSLIQGVMNGYTF
TGTGCCAGCAGTTTAATACAGGGGGTGATGAATGGCTACACCTTC
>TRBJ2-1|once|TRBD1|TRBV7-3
CASSSSPRTGSYNEQFF
TGTGCCAGCAGCTCCTCCCCTCGGACAGGCTCCTACAATGAGCAGTTCTTC
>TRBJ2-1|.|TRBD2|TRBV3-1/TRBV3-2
CASSQDLAGTYNEQFF
TGTGCCAGCAGCCAAGATTTAGCGGGAACCTACAATGAGCAGTTCTTC
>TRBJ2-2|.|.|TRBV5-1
CASSLRGMNTGELFF
TGCGCCAGCAGCTTGCGAGGGATGAACACCGGGGAGCTGTTTTTT
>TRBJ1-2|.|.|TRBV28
CASLRRVANYGYTF
TGTGCCAGCTTACGTCGGGTCGCTAACTATGGCTACACCTTC
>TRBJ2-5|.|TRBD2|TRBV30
CAWTSGGAWETQYF
TGTGCCTGGACGAGCGGGGGGGCCTGGGAGACCCAGTACTTC
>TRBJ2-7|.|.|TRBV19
CASSGLADYEQYF
TGTGCCAGTAGTGGGCTAGCAGACTACGAGCAGTACTTC
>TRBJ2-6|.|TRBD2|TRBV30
CACPPGLVSGANVLTF
TGTGCCTGTCCTCCGGGACTAGTTTCGGGGGCCAACGTCCTGACTTTC
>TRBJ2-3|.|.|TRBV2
CASSEGVVGDTQYF
TGTGCCAGCAGTGAAGGGGTGGTCGGGGATACGCAGTATTTT
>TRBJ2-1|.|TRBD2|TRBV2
CASSEAGLAGNEQFF
TGTGCCAGCAGTGAAGCGGGACTAGCGGGTAATGAGCAGTTCTTC
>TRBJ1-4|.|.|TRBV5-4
CASSLDRYNEKLFF
TGTGCCAGCAGCTTGGACAGATATAATGAAAAACTGTTTTTT
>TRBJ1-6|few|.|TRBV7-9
CASTPPEDSNSPLHF
TGTGCCAGCACCCCCCCTGAAGACTCTAATTCACCCCTCCACTTT
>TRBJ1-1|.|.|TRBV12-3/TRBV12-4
CASTLGGYTEAFF
TGTGCCAGCACTCTTGGGGGGTACACTGAAGCTTTCTTT
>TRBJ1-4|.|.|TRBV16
CASSRAPTKEKLFF
TGTGCCAGCAGCCGGGCACCCACGAAGGAAAAACTGTTTTTT
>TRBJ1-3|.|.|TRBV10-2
CASSESNGGNTIYF
TGCGCCAGCAGTGAGTCGAATGGGGGGAACACCATATATTTT
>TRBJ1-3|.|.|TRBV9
CASSVGSFDRPGNTIYF
TGTGCCAGCAGCGTAGGGTCCTTCGACAGACCTGGAAACACCATATATTTT
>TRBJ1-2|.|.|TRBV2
CASSAGQTYGYTF
TGTGCCAGCAGTGCGGGACAAACCTATGGCTACACCTTC
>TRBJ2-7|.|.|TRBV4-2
CASSRWETYEQYF
TGTGCCAGCAGCCGGTGGGAGACCTACGAGCAGTACTTC
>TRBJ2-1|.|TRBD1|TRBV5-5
CASSSDRGISYNEQFF
TGTGCCAGCAGCTCCGACAGGGGAATTTCTTACAATGAGCAGTTCTTC
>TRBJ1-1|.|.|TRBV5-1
CASSLATDWNTEAFF
TGCGCCAGCAGCTTGGCGACAGACTGGAACACTGAAGCTTTCTTT
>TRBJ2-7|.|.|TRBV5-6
CASSRRGQATYEQYF
TGTGCCAGCAGCCGGCGGGGCCAGGCGACCTACGAGCAGTACTTC
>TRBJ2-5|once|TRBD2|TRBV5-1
CASSLSLAGTQETQYF
TGCGCCAGCAGCTTGTCTCTAGCGGGGACCCAAGAGACCCAGTACTTC
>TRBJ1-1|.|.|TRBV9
CASSAATEAFF
TGTGCCAGCAGCGCAGCGACTGAAGCTTTCTTT
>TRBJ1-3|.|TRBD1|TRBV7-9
CASSLAGQGNSGNTIYF
TGTGCCAGCAGCTTAGCGGGACAGGGGAATTCTGGAAACACCATATATTTT
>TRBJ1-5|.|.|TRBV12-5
CASGLVGQGMSNQPQHF
TGTGCTAGTGGTTTGGTGGGGCAGGGGATGAGCAATCAGCCCCAGCATTTT
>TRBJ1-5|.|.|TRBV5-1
CASSLGVAGEGQPQHF
TGCGCCAGCAGCTTGGGGGTGGCGGGGGAAGGTCAGCCCCAGCATTTT
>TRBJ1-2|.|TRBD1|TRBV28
CASSLWQGDFTF
TGTGCCAGCAGTTTATGGCAGGGGGACTTCACCTTC
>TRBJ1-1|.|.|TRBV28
CASSPPRFSTEAFF
TGTGCCAGCAGCCCCCCCAGATTTTCCACTGAAGCTTTCTTT